This T cell receptor (beta chain) was recorded in a study of T cells in Graves' hyperthyroidism and ophthalmopathy. Study-wide points: Ophthalmopathy was distinguished from stable hyperthyroidism by 13 V-J signatures. Most thyroid clonotypes with frequency above 0.001 were detected in blood. Ophthalmopathy got predicted by the model a median roughly 6.1 months before its onset.

In its sample, this clonotype was seen many times. Its target is not known. Looked up from germline, CDR1 is SGHTA and CDR2 is FQGNSA. Trimming shortened V by 1 base and J by 8 bases, and 8 bases separated the two germline ends. The CDR3 is made up of 12 amino acids. From RNA transcripts, TCR beta CDR3 regions were amplified. HTBI primers were used for first-round RT-PCR of the TCR CDR3. TCRdb reprocessed the multiplex PCR reads via MiXCR and lists one record per CDR3 protein. The sample lists about 510,000 distinct CDR3 sequences, 40% to 50% occurring once. The origin of this receptor is an adult woman with Graves' disease, either hyperthyroidism or ophthalmopathy (not recorded which). The sequenced sample consisted of peripheral blood or thyroid tissue (not recorded which). The chain has TRBV7-2 and TRBJ1-2; no clear D. CDR3 loop: CASSLDVGGYTF. The CDR3 DNA sequence: TGTGCCAGCAGCTTAGACGTGGGGGGCTACACCTTC.